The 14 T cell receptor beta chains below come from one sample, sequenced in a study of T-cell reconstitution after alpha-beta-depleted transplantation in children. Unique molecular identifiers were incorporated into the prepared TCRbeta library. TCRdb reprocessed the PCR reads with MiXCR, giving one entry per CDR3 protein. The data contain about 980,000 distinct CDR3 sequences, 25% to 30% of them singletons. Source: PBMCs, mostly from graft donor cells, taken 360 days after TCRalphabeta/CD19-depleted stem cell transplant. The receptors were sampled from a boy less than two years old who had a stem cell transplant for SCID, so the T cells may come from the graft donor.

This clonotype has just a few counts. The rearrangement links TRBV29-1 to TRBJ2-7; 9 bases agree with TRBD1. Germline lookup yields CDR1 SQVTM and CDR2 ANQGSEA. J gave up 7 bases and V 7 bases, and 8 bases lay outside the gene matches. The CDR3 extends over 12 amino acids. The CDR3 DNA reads TGCAGCGCCCACAGGGGGCCGGGTGAGCAGTACTTC. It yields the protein CSAHRGPGEQYF.

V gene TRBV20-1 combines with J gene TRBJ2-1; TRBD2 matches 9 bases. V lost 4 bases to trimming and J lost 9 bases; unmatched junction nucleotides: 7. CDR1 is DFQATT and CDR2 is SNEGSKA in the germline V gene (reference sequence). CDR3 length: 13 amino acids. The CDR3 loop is CSATSGVLVEQFF. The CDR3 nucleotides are TGCAGTGCTACTAGCGGGGTTCTGGTTGAGCAGTTCTTC.

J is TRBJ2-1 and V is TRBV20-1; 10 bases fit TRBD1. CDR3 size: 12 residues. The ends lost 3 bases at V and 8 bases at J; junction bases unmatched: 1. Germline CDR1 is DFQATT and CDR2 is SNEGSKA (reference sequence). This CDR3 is CSASGQGDEQFF. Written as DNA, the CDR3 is TGCAGTGCTAGCGGACAGGGGGATGAGCAGTTCTTC.

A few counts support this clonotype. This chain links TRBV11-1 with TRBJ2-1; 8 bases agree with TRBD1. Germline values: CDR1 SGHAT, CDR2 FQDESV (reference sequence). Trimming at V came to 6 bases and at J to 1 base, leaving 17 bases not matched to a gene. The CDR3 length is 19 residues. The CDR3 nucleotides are TGTGCCAGCAGACGTGGACAGGGAATAGGGTGGTTTTCCTACAATGAGCAGTTCTTC. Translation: CASRRGQGIGWFSYNEQFF.

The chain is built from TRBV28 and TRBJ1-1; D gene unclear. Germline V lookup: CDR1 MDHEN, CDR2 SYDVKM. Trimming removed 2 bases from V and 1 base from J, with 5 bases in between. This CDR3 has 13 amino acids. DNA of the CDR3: TGTGCCAGCAGTTTACCCGAGAACACTGAAGCTTTCTTT. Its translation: CASSLPENTEAFF.

The CDR3 loop is CSASQWRNYNSPLHF. The CDR3 region has the DNA TGCAGTGCTTCGCAGTGGAGGAACTATAATTCACCCCTCCACTTT. V is TRBV20-1 and J is TRBJ1-6, with no clear D. Per the germline V gene, CDR1 is DFQATT and CDR2 is SNEGSKA (reference sequence). CDR3 size: 15 residues. The germline V and J ends were trimmed by 5 bases and 3 bases, with 14 bases remaining between them.

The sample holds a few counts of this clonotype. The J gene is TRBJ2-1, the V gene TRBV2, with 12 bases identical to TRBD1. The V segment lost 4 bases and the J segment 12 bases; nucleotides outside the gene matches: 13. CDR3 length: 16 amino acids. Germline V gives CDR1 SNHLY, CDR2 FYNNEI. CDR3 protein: CASSGEGTGGAFGQFF. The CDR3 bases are TGTGCCAGCAGTGGTGAGGGGACAGGGGGCGCGTTCGGGCAGTTCTTC.

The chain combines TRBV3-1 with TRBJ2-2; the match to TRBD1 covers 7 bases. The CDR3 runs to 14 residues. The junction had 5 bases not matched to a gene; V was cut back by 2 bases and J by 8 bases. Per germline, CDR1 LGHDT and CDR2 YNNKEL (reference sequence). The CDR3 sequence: CASSQNRGYGELFF. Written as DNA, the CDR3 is TGTGCCAGCAGCCAAAACAGGGGATATGGGGAGCTGTTTTTT.

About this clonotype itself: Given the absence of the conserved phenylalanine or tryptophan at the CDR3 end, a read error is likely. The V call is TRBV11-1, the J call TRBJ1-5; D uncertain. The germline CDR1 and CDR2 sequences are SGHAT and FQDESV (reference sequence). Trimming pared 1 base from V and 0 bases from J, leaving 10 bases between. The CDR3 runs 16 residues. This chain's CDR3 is CASSLGRYDSNQPQHC. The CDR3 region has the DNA TGTGCCAGCAGCTTAGGACGGTATGATAGCAATCAGCCCCAGCATTGT.

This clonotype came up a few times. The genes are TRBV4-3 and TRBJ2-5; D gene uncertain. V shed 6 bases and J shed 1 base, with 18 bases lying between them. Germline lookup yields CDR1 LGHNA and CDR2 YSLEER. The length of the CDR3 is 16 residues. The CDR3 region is CASSPTPGDLQETQYF. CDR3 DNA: TGCGCCAGCAGTCCGACCCCAGGCGACCTCCAAGAGACCCAGTACTTC.

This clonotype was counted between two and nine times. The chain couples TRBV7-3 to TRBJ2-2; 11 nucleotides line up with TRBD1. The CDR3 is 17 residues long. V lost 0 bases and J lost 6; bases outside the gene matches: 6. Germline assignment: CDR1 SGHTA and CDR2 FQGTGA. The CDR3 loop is CASSLTAGTGGPGELFF. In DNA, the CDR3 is TGTGCCAGCAGCTTAACCGCCGGGACAGGGGGTCCCGGGGAGCTGTTTTTT.

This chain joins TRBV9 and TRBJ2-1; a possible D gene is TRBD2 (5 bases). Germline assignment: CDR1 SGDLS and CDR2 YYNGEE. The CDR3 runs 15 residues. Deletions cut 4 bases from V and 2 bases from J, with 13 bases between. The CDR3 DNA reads TGTGCCAGCAGCCCCACCGACTATACCTACAATGAGCAGTTCTTC. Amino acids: CASSPTDYTYNEQFF.

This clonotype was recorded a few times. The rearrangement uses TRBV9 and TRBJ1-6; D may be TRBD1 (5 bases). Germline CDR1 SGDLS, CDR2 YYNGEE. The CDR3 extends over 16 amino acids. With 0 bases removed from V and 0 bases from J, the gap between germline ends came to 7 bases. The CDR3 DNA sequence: TGTGCCAGCAGCGTAGGGGGGAGCTCCTATAATTCACCCCTCCACTTT. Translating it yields CASSVGGSSYNSPLHF.

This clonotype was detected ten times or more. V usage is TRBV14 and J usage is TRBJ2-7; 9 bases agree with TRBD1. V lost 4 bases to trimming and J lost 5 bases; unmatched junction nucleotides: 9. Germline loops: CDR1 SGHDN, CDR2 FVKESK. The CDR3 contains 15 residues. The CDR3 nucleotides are TGTGCCAGCAGCCGGTACCGGGACAGGGTCCACGAGCAGTACTTC. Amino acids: CASSRYRDRVHEQYF.